These T cell receptor beta chains were read from a single sample in a study of immune characterization of retroperitoneal liposarcoma. TCRdb re-derived calls from the PCR reads in MiXCR, one entry per CDR3 protein. The sample has about 2,600 distinct CDR3 sequences, roughly 50% seen once. The sample comprised tumor tissue. The receptor set was obtained from a female donor with retroperitoneal liposarcoma. CDR3s include the opening cysteine and the closing phenylalanine or tryptophan. A D gene is named only where the DNA matches it firmly. Not every row has a clone size; where given, it reads once, few, many or a size class.

V gene: TRBV6-5; clone size: -; J gene: TRBJ2-1; D gene: -; CDR3 protein: CASSYSLGAQFF; CDR3 DNA: TGTGCCAGCAGTTACTCGCTGGGGGCCCAATTCTTC
V gene: TRBV6-6; clone size: -; J gene: TRBJ2-1; D gene: TRBD2; CDR3 protein: CASHSGRAYNEQFF; CDR3 DNA: TGTGCCAGTCATAGCGGGAGGGCCTACAATGAGCAGTTCTTC
V gene: TRBV5-6; clone size: -; J gene: TRBJ2-3; D gene: TRBD2; CDR3 protein: CASSGGGADTQYF; CDR3 DNA: TGTGCCAGCTCCGGCGGGGGGGCAGATACGCAGTATTTT
V gene: TRBV6-1; clone size: -; J gene: TRBJ2-3; D gene: -; CDR3 protein: CASAKRTPGNTQYF; CDR3 DNA: TGTGCCAGCGCCAAGAGGACCCCAGGAAATACGCAGTATTTT
V gene: TRBV4-1; clone size: -; J gene: TRBJ2-1; D gene: TRBD2; CDR3 protein: CASSQVGGLAGGSSSYNEQFF; CDR3 DNA: TGCGCCAGCAGCCAAGTAGGCGGACTAGCGGGAGGGAGTAGCTCCTACAATGAGCAGTTCTTC
V gene: TRBV6-6; clone size: -; J gene: TRBJ2-7; D gene: -; CDR3 protein: CASSRASFYEQYF; CDR3 DNA: TGTGCCAGCAGCAGGGCATCGTTCTACGAGCAGTACTTC
V gene: TRBV6-1; clone size: -; J gene: TRBJ2-4; D gene: TRBD2; CDR3 protein: CASSEGLAGLDIQYF; CDR3 DNA: TGTGCCAGCAGTGAAGGACTAGCTGGTCTCGACATTCAGTACTTC
V gene: TRBV6-1; clone size: medium-sized; J gene: TRBJ2-7; D gene: TRBD2; CDR3 protein: CASSEAGGHYEQYF; CDR3 DNA: TGTGCCAGCAGTGAGGCGGGAGGGCACTACGAGCAGTACTTC
V gene: TRBV6-1; clone size: -; J gene: TRBJ2-7; D gene: -; CDR3 protein: CASSERDEQYF; CDR3 DNA: TGTGCCAGCAGTGAAAGGGATGAGCAGTACTTC
V gene: TRBV6-6; clone size: -; J gene: TRBJ2-5; D gene: -; CDR3 protein: CASSGGPQETQYF; CDR3 DNA: TGTGCCAGCAGTGGCGGGCCCCAAGAGACCCAGTACTTC
V gene: TRBV6-1; clone size: -; J gene: TRBJ2-3; D gene: TRBD2; CDR3 protein: CASTSGTSRADTQYF; CDR3 DNA: TGTGCCAGCACTTCCGGGACTAGCAGGGCAGATACGCAGTATTTT
V gene: TRBV6-1; clone size: -; J gene: TRBJ1-1; D gene: TRBD1; CDR3 protein: CASSESGGNTEAFF; CDR3 DNA: TGTGCCAGCAGTGAATCAGGGGGGAACACTGAAGCTTTCTTT
V gene: TRBV7-4; clone size: few; J gene: TRBJ2-7; D gene: -; CDR3 protein: CASSPNGGNYYNEQYF; CDR3 DNA: TGTGCCAGCAGCCCGAACGGGGGCAATTACTACAATGAGCAGTACTTC
V gene: TRBV7-2; clone size: medium-sized; J gene: TRBJ2-5; D gene: -; CDR3 protein: CASSLVLDRGQETQYF; CDR3 DNA: TGTGCCAGCAGCTTAGTTTTAGACAGAGGACAAGAGACCCAGTACTTC
V gene: TRBV6-1; clone size: few; J gene: TRBJ2-3; D gene: -; CDR3 protein: CASSDSREGPTDTQYF; CDR3 DNA: TGTGCCAGCAGTGATTCAAGAGAGGGTCCCACAGATACGCAGTATTTT
V gene: TRBV6-1; clone size: few; J gene: TRBJ1-1; D gene: -; CDR3 protein: CASSTGVYTEAFF; CDR3 DNA: TGTGCCAGCAGTACGGGGGTTTACACTGAAGCTTTCTTT
V gene: TRBV7-8; clone size: -; J gene: TRBJ2-3; D gene: -; CDR3 protein: CASSLAAKDTQYF; CDR3 DNA: TGTGCCAGCAGCTTGGCTGCTAAGGATACGCAGTATTTT
V gene: TRBV12-3/TRBV12-4; clone size: few; J gene: TRBJ2-1; D gene: -; CDR3 protein: CASSLGGKPYNEQFF; CDR3 DNA: TGTGCCAGCAGTTTAGGCGGGAAACCCTACAATGAGCAGTTCTTC
V gene: TRBV6-1; clone size: -; J gene: TRBJ2-1; D gene: -; CDR3 protein: CASSEATGDSYEQFF; CDR3 DNA: TGTGCCAGCAGTGAAGCGACAGGCGACTCCTACGAGCAGTTCTTC
V gene: TRBV6-1; clone size: few; J gene: TRBJ1-2; D gene: -; CDR3 protein: CASSEAVGKGGYTF; CDR3 DNA: TGTGCCAGCAGTGAAGCAGTGGGTAAAGGAGGCTACACCTTC
V gene: TRBV7-2; clone size: -; J gene: TRBJ2-1; D gene: TRBD2; CDR3 protein: CASSARTSGASYNEQFF; CDR3 DNA: TGTGCCAGCAGCGCCCGGACTAGCGGGGCCTCCTACAATGAGCAGTTCTTC
V gene: TRBV6-1; clone size: -; J gene: TRBJ2-7; D gene: TRBD2; CDR3 protein: CASTRAGSWYNEQYF; CDR3 DNA: TGTGCCAGCACGAGAGCGGGATCTTGGTACAATGAGCAGTACTTC
V gene: TRBV6-6; clone size: -; J gene: TRBJ2-4; D gene: -; CDR3 protein: CASSLGGLAKNIQYF; CDR3 DNA: TGTGCCAGCAGTCTTGGGGGGCTAGCCAAAAACATTCAGTACTTC
V gene: TRBV12-3/TRBV12-4; clone size: -; J gene: TRBJ2-5; D gene: TRBD1; CDR3 protein: CASSKQGEETQYF; CDR3 DNA: TGTGCCAGCAGTAAACAGGGGGAAGAGACCCAGTACTTC